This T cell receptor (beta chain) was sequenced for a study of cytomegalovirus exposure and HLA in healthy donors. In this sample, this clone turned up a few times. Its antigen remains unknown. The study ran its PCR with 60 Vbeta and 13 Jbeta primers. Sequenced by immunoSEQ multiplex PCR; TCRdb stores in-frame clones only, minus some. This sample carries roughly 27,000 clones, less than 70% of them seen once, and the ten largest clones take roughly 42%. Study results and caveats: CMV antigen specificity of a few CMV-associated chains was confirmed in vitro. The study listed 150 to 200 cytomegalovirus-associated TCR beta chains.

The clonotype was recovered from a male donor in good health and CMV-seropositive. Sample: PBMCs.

Here the CDR3 reads CSVRENTGELFF. The CDR3, as DNA: TGCAGCGTCCGGGAAAACACCGGGGAGCTGTTTTTT. The chain has TRBV29-1 and TRBJ2-2; D possibly corresponds to TRBD2 (5 bases). The V end lost 6 bases, the J end lost 2 bases, and 7 bases lay between the germline ends. Germline CDR1 and CDR2: SQVTM and ANQGSEA. The CDR3 totals 12 residues.